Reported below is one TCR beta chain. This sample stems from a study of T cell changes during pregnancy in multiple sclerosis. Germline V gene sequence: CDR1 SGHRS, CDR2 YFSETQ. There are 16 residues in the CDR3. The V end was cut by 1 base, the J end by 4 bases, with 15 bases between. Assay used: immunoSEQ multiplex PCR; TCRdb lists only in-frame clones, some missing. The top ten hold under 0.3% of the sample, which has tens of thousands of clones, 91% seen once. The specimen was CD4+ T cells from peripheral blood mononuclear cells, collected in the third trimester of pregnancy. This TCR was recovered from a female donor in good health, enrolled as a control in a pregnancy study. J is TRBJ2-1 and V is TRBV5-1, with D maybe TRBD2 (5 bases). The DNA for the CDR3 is TGCGCCAGCAGCTTGCCCTTGTTGTCGGGATACAATGAGCAGTTCTTC. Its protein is CASSLPLLSGYNEQFF.